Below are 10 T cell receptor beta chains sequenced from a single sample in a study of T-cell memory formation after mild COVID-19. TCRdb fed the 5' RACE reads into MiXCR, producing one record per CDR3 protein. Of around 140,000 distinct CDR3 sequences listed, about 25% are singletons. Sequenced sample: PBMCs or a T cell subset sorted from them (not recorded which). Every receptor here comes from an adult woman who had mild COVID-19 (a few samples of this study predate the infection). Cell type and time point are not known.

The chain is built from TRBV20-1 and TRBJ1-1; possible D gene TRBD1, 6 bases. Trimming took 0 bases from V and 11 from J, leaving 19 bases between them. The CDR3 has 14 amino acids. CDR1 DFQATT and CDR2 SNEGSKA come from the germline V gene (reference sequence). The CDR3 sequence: CSARDQTGEGRAFF. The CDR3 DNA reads TGCAGTGCTAGAGATCAGACAGGAGAGGGTCGGGCTTTCTTT.

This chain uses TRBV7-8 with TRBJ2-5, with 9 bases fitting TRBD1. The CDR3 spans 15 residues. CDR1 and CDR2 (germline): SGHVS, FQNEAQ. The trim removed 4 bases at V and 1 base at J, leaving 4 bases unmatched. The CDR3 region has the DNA TGTGCCAGCAGCTCGGCACAGGGGGCCCAAGAGACCCAGTACTTC. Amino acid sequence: CASSSAQGAQETQYF.

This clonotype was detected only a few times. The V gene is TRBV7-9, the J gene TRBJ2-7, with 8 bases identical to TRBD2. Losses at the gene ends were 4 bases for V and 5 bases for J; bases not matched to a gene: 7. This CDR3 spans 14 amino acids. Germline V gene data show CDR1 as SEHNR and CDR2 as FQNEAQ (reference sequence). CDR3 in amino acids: CASSSREGLNEQYF. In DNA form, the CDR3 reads TGTGCCAGCAGCTCTCGGGAGGGCCTGAACGAGCAGTACTTC. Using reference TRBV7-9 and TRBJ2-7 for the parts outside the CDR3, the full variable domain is DTGVSQNPRHKITKRGQNVTFRCDPISEHNRLYWYRQTLGQGPEFLTYFQNEAQLEKSRLLSDRFSAERPKGSFSTLEIQRTEQGDSAMYLCASSSREGLNEQYFGPGTRLTVT.

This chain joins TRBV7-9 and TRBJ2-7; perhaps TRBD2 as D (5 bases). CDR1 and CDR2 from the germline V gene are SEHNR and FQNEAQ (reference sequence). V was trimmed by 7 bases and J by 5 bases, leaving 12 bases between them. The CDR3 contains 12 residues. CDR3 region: CASMRAVDEQYF. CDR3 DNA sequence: TGTGCCAGCATGCGGGCGGTCGACGAGCAGTACTTC.

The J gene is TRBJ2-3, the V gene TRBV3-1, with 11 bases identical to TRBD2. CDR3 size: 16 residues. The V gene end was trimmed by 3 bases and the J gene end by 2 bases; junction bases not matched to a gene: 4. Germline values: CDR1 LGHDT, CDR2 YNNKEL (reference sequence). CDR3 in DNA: TGTGCCAGCAGCCACCCGGGACTAGCGGCCACAGATACGCAGTATTTT. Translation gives CASSHPGLAATDTQYF.

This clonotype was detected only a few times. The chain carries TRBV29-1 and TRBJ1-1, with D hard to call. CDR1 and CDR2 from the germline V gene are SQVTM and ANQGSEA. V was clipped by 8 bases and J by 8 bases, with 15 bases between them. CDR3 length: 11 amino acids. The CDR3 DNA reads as TGCAGCCCACGGAAGGGCAGCGAAGCTTTCTTT. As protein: CSPRKGSEAFF. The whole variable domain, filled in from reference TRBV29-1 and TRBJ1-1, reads SAVISQKPSRDICQRGTSLTIQCQVDSQVTMMFWYRQQPGQSLTLIATANQGSEATYESGFVIDKFPISRPNLTFSTLTVSNMSPEDSSIYLCSPRKGSEAFFGQGTRLTVV.

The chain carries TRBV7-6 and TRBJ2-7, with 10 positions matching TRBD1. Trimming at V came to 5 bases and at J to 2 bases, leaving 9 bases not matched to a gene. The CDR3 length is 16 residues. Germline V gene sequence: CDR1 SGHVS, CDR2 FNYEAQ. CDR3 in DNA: TGTGCCAGCAGCGCGCAGCCTGGACAGGGGGCCTACGAGCAGTACTTC. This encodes CASSAQPGQGAYEQYF.

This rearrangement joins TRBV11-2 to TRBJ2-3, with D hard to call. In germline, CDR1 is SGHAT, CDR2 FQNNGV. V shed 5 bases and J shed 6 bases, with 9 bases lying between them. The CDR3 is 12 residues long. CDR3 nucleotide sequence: TGTGCCAGCAGCCTTCGCTCCGATACGCAGTATTTT. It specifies CASSLRSDTQYF.

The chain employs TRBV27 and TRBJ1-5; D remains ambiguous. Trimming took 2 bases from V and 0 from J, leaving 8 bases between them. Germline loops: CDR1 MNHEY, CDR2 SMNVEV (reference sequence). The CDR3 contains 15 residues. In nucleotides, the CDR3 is TGTGCCAGCAGTTTAAACGGTTATAGCAATCAGCCCCAGCATTTT. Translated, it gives CASSLNGYSNQPQHF.

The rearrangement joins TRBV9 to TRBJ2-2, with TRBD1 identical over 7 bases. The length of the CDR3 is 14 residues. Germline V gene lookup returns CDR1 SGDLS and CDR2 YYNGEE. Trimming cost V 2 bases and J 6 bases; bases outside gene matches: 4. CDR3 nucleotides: TGTGCCAGCAGCGTTACAGGGGCCGCCGGGGAGCTGTTTTTT. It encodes CASSVTGAAGELFF.